This T cell receptor (beta chain) was found in a study of tumor and adjacent non-tumor tissue in lung cancer. Study-wide results and caveats: Top 100 clones took a larger repertoire share in normal lung. TCR diversity was significantly greater in tumor than normal lung tissue.

The CDR3 length is 15 residues. The germline V gene encodes CDR1 MNHNS and CDR2 SASEGT. TCRbeta libraries were built with three rounds of nested PCR, modified from ARM-PCR. TCRdb re-called the multiplex PCR reads through MiXCR, storing one row per CDR3 protein. Of about 98,000 distinct CDR3 sequences detected, 80% appear once; the ten largest clones hold approximately 28%. No cell sorting was done before RNA was extracted from the tissue. Distant lung tissue was collected more than 3 cm away from the tumor edge. This clonotype came up once. Its matching antigen is unknown. Its ends do not fully match the called genes, so a read error is possible.

This receptor was obtained from a man between 60 and 75 years old with small cell lung cancer. The rearrangement uses TRBV6-1 and TRBJ2-3; unclear D gene. Sample: distant non-tumor lung tissue. The CDR3 region is CVSSVVGSGSDTQYF. The DNA for the CDR3 is TGTGTCAGCAGTGTCGTAGGGTCTGGGTCCGATACGCAGTATTTT.